This paragraph reports one TCR beta chain. Its antigen is currently unknown. This entry belongs to a study of T cell responses to AZD1222 COVID-19 vaccine. Study-level results: Repertoire sampling was restricted to post-peak T cell response timepoints. Seropositive at baseline were only a handful of AZD1222 recipients. There were mostly white British donors and more females than males, and clonal diversity was possibly underestimated.

Clones were read by immunoSEQ multiplex PCR, and TCRdb kept only the in-frame ones, dropping some. There are 130,000 or so clones in the sample; 65% to 90% occur only once, and about a fifth lies in the top ten. Germline V CDR1 and CDR2: KGHSH, LQKENI. This CDR3 contains 15 residues. With 8 bases clipped from V and 0 bases from J, the junction kept 7 bases outside the gene matches. Sequencing was performed on peripheral blood, taken on day 0 of AZD1222 vaccination. The V gene is TRBV18, the J gene TRBJ1-1, with 9 bases fitting TRBD1. This receptor was taken from an adult in good health. CDR3: CASLIGQGMNTEAFF. CDR3 sequence (DNA): TGTGCCAGCCTGATAGGACAGGGGATGAACACTGAAGCTTTCTTT.